The present T cell receptor (beta chain) was sequenced within a study of blood T cells in healthy people across ages. A remark on this clonotype: A read error may explain this, as a much larger clone is one base away.

The CDR3 runs to 14 residues. The V gene's germline CDR1 is SNHLY and CDR2 FYNNEI. Trimming took off 4 bases at V and 5 bases at J, with 12 bases between the two ends. The authors ran a second PCR of about 6 to 12 cycles using a sample-barcoded 5' primer and a J-beta primer mix. MiXCR was run by TCRdb on the 5' RACE reads, yielding one entry per CDR3 protein. The sample contains around 1,500,000 distinct CDR3 sequences, 28% of which appear only once. Source material: blood. The rearrangement links TRBV2 to TRBJ2-1, with D perhaps TRBD1 (5 bases). This sequence originates from a woman younger than 45 in good health. Here the CDR3 DNA reads TGTGCCAGCAGTGGGGGCAGGAGTGACAATGAGCAGTTCTTC. Translating it yields CASSGGRSDNEQFF.